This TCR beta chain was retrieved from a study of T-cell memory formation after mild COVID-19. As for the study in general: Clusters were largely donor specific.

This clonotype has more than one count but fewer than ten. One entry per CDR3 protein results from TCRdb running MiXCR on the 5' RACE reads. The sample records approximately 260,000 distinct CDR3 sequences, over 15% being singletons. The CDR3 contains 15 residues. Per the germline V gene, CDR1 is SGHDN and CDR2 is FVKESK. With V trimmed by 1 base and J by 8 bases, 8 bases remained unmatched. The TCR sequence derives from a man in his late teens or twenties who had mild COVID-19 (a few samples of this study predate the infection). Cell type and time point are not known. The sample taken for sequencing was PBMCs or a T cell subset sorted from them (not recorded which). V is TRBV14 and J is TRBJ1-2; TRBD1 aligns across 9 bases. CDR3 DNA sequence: TGTGCCAGCAGCCAAGGATGGACAGGGGTTAAAGGCTACACCTTC. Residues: CASSQGWTGVKGYTF.